The clone carrying this T cell receptor beta chain was seen at least ten times. Its cognate antigen is unknown. Thyroid surgery had not been preceded by any treatment in any patient. Germline values: CDR1 DFQATT, CDR2 SNEGSKA (reference sequence). CDR3 size: 15 residues. The ends were cut back, 6 bases at V and 3 bases at J, with 20 bases in the middle. The record originates from a study of metastatic and nonmetastatic thyroid tumors. Study overall: The comparison covered peripheral blood and tumor or nodule tissue in malignant and benign thyroid patients.

Study conclusions and caveats: For both blood and tumor, malignant thyroid tumors reportedly showed significantly higher TCR beta diversity than benign nodules did.

Original data processing: Variation in CDR3 across clinicopathological groups served as the basis for constructing a distant-metastasis classifier in papillary thyroid cancer. TCRdb reprocessed the PCR reads via MiXCR. TCRdb, rather than the study authors, made the V and J calls. Of more than 25,000 clones in the sample, approximately 10% were seen once. The sequence was collected from a female donor with papillary thyroid cancer or a benign thyroid nodule (not recorded which). Some clones in this sample may be carry-over from other donors' samples. The chain carries TRBV20-1 and TRBJ1-1, with a possible D match to TRBD1 (6 bases). The sequencing sample was made of blood. In nucleotides, the CDR3 is TGCAGTGCCGTATCTCTGGCGGACAGTCACACTGAAGCTTTCTTT. Protein sequence: CSAVSLADSHTEAFF.